This T cell receptor beta chain is drawn from a study of shared clonotypes between healthy human individuals. About the study: Donor composition was a couple of women and a few men, aged 18 to 49.

CDR1 KGHSH and CDR2 LQKENI come from the germline V gene. This CDR3 has 15 residues. V shed 5 bases and J 0 bases; nucleotides not matched to a gene: 3. As concerns this clone: What it binds is unknown.

Study-wide points: Only blood was sampled; tissue repertoires likely differ.

Genomic DNA of every subset was divided equally among multiple immunoSEQ plates. The method was immunoSEQ multiplex PCR; TCRdb's version includes in-frame clones alone and lacks a portion of them. The sample has roughly 700,000 clones, roughly 91% seen once. Sequenced sample: memory CD8+ T cells from PBMCs. Specified subset: CD45RO+ cells pooled with CCR7-negative TemRA cells. J is TRBJ2-1 and V is TRBV18; 8 bases match TRBD2. The TCR comes from a young man in good health. Some clones in this sample may be carry-over from other donors' samples. CDR3 region: CASSLAGNSYNEQFF. DNA for the CDR3: TGTGCCAGCTCATTAGCGGGAAACTCCTACAATGAGCAGTTCTTC.